The 30 T cell receptor beta chains below come from one sample, sequenced in a study of blood T cell repertoires in COVID-19 (dated by TCRdb to 2018 to 2020). To prepare the library, the immunoSEQ multiplex PCR assay was applied. TCRdb re-hosts the immuneACCESS table, in-frame sequences only. Its copies lack some clones; in the studies checked, an unresolved V gene accounts for under half of them, and the cause for the rest is not known. For this sample there are about 160,000 clones; 89% appear just once. The ten largest clones take up approximately 2.8% of the sample. Sequencing was performed on peripheral blood. These receptors were obtained from a man aged 55 to 69 with acute or convalescent COVID-19.

The chain has TRBV18 and TRBJ2-5, with a tentative D call TRBD1 (5 bases). The germline V gene has CDR1 KGHSH and CDR2 LQKENI. The CDR3 consists of 14 residues. V lost 3 bases to trimming and J lost 1 base, with 9 bases between them. CDR3: CASSPQQVQETQYF. CDR3 in DNA: TGTGCCAGCTCACCTCAACAGGTCCAAGAGACCCAGTACTTC.

The chain links TRBV3-1 (or the pseudogene TRBV3-2) to TRBJ1-5; possible D gene TRBD1, 5 bases. CDR1 and CDR2 (germline): LGHDT, YNNKEL (reference sequence). Trimming shortened V by 1 base and J by 6 bases, and 13 bases separated the two germline ends. This CDR3 spans 15 amino acids. CDR3 protein: CASSQVAGSGQPQHF. The DNA of the CDR3 is TGTGCCAGCAGCCAAGTGGCAGGGTCCGGTCAGCCCCAGCATTTT.

This clone was seen more than once but under ten times. This chain joins TRBV3-1 (or the pseudogene TRBV3-2) and TRBJ1-1; no clear D gene. CDR3 size: 13 residues. Looked up from germline, CDR1 is LGHDT and CDR2 is YNNKEL (reference sequence). V gave up 4 bases and J gave up 5 bases, with 11 bases separating them. DNA of the CDR3: TGTGCCAGCAGCCGGATGAGGGTAACTGAAGCTTTCTTT. It is translated as CASSRMRVTEAFF.

The chain is built from TRBV18 and TRBJ1-1, with 7 bases lining up with TRBD1. Losses at the gene ends were 6 bases for V and 11 bases for J; bases not matched to a gene: 15. The CDR3 totals 14 residues. Germline lookup yields CDR1 KGHSH and CDR2 LQKENI. In DNA form, the CDR3 reads TGTGCCAGCTCGTCTACAGGGGTCCAGGCGTTGGCTTTCTTT. Its protein product is CASSSTGVQALAFF.

V usage is TRBV27 and J usage is TRBJ2-7; no firm D call. This CDR3 is 14 amino acids long. Deletions cut 4 bases from V and 2 bases from J, with 12 bases between. Germline V CDR1 and CDR2: MNHEY, SMNVEV (reference sequence). The DNA for the CDR3 is TGTGCCAGCAGTTCCAGGATCCCGCCCTACGAGCAGTACTTC. It yields the protein CASSSRIPPYEQYF.

V usage is TRBV7-9 and J usage is TRBJ2-3; D gene unclear. Germline values: CDR1 SEHNR, CDR2 FQNEAQ (reference sequence). Trimming left V 5 bases short and J 0 bases short, with 12 bases between. CDR3 length: 15 residues. The CDR3 reads CASSQMGLSTDTQYF. Here the CDR3 DNA reads TGTGCCAGCAGCCAAATGGGCCTGAGCACAGATACGCAGTATTTT.

The rearrangement uses TRBV2 and TRBJ2-3; TRBD2 agrees at 7 bases. V was pared by 7 bases and J by 4 bases, with 11 bases of the junction left unmatched. Germline CDR1 SNHLY, CDR2 FYNNEI. This CDR3 is built from 15 residues. CDR3 protein: CASKWQRGSSDTQYF. CDR3 sequence (DNA): TGTGCCAGCAAGTGGCAGCGGGGCTCCTCAGATACGCAGTATTTT.

The V and J genes are TRBV2 and TRBJ1-3; maybe TRBD1 (5 bases). The V end lost 6 bases, the J end lost 4 bases, and 13 bases lay between the germline ends. This CDR3 has 14 amino acids. Germline V CDR1 and CDR2: SNHLY, FYNNEI. CDR3 sequence: CASRPGGVGNTIYF. The CDR3 region has the DNA TGTGCCAGCAGGCCGGGAGGGGTCGGAAACACCATATATTTT.

The chain combines TRBV11-1 with TRBJ2-2, with a weak D call TRBD2 (5 bases). V lost 3 bases, J lost 1 base, and 9 bases lay in between. From germline, CDR1 is SGHAT and CDR2 FQDESV (reference sequence). This CDR3 spans 15 amino acids. CDR3 sequence (DNA): TGTGCCAGCAGCTTCGGACTGCTGAACACCGGGGAGCTGTTTTTT. This translates into CASSFGLLNTGELFF.

The J gene is TRBJ1-2, the V gene TRBV5-6; 7 nucleotides agree with TRBD1. Germline V CDR1 and CDR2: SGHDT, YYEEEE. Germline trimming cut 1 base from V and 7 bases from J; bases unmatched to any gene: 10. CDR3 length: 15 residues. In DNA, the CDR3 is TGTGCCAGCAGCTTGAGGGGGCTGTTGAGAGGTGGCTACACCTTC. Translation: CASSLRGLLRGGYTF.

This clone was observed a few times. The chain links TRBV19 to TRBJ1-5; D might be TRBD1 (5 bases). Germline V lookup: CDR1 LNHDA, CDR2 SQIVND (reference sequence). V lost 4 bases, J lost 3 bases, and 7 bases lay in between. The CDR3 has 13 amino acids. The CDR3 nucleotides read TGTGCCAGTAGTAGGGGGGTCAATCAGCCCCAGCATTTT. Its protein product is CASSRGVNQPQHF.

This clone was seen a handful of times. The rearrangement links TRBV29-1 to TRBJ2-1, with a possible D match to TRBD2 (5 bases). There are 12 residues in the CDR3. Trimming took 7 bases from V and 6 from J, leaving 13 bases between them. The germline CDR1 and CDR2 sequences are SQVTM and ANQGSEA. The CDR3 region is CSDRTRGNEQFF. DNA for the CDR3: TGCAGCGACCGGACCCGGGGCAATGAGCAGTTCTTC.

This rearrangement joins TRBV11-1 to TRBJ2-1; 8 bases match TRBD1. Germline V gives CDR1 SGHAT, CDR2 FQDESV (reference sequence). The trim removed 6 bases at V and 4 bases at J, leaving 5 bases unmatched. CDR3 length equals 14 residues. The CDR3 DNA sequence: TGTGCCAGCAGTCCAGGGGGCTCGTACAATGAGCAGTTCTTC. It translates to CASSPGGSYNEQFF.

CDR3 residues: CASSPLGQGMNTGELFF. CDR3 coding DNA: TGTGCCAGCTCACCACTAGGACAGGGGATGAACACCGGGGAGCTGTTTTTT. This chain joins TRBV18 and TRBJ2-2; 9 nucleotides agree with TRBD1. This CDR3 spans 17 amino acids. The junction had 4 bases not matched to a gene; V was cut back by 1 base and J by 1 base. Germline V lookup: CDR1 KGHSH, CDR2 LQKENI.

This sequence joins TRBV5-4 and TRBJ2-3, with D possibly matching TRBD1 (5 bases). Deletions cut 4 bases from V and 4 bases from J, with 10 bases between. Germline V gene data show CDR1 as SGHNT and CDR2 as YYREEE (reference sequence). The CDR3 is made up of 13 amino acids. The DNA for the CDR3 is TGTGCCAGCAGCAACCCGACAGCAGATACGCAGTATTTT. This translates into CASSNPTADTQYF. The variable domain in full, completed from reference TRBV5-4 and TRBJ2-3, reads ETGVTQSPTHLIKTRGQQVTLRCSSQSGHNTVSWYQQALGQGPQFIFQYYREEENGRGNFPPRFSGLQFPNYSSELNVNALELDDSALYLCASSNPTADTQYFGPGTRLTVL.

J is TRBJ1-4 and V is TRBV7-9; possibly TRBD1 for D (6 bases). CDR3 length: 16 residues. Deletions cut 5 bases from V and 5 bases from J, with 18 bases between. Germline V gene data show CDR1 as SEHNR and CDR2 as FQNEAQ (reference sequence). The CDR3 loop is CASSRATGTQNEKLFF. In DNA form, the CDR3 reads TGTGCCAGCAGCCGAGCGACCGGGACACAAAATGAAAAACTGTTTTTT.

J is TRBJ1-4 and V is TRBV5-6, with D unresolved. This CDR3 has 13 amino acids. Trimming cost V 1 base and J 8 bases, with 9 bases left between them. In germline, CDR1 is SGHDT, CDR2 YYEEEE. The DNA of the CDR3 is TGTGCCAGCAGCTTGAGAACAGCCGAAAAACTGTTTTTT. Encoded protein: CASSLRTAEKLFF.

V and J are TRBV3-1 (or the pseudogene TRBV3-2) and TRBJ1-1; D is ambiguous. From germline, CDR1 is LGHDT and CDR2 YNNKEL (reference sequence). Trimming left V 0 bases short and J 4 bases short, with 12 bases between. The CDR3 spans 15 residues. The CDR3, as DNA: TGTGCCAGCAGCCAAGATCTCTGGGAGGGCACTGAAGCTTTCTTT. Translating gives CASSQDLWEGTEAFF.

The CDR3 bases are TGTGCCTGTCGACTAGCGGGGGGGAAAGGGGAGCAGTTCTTC. Its protein is CACRLAGGKGEQFF. The chain links TRBV30 to TRBJ2-1; 14 nucleotides align to TRBD2. The V segment lost 6 bases and the J segment 10 bases; nucleotides outside the gene matches: 8. Germline assignment: CDR1 GTSNPN and CDR2 SVGIG (reference sequence). This CDR3 comprises 14 residues.

The genes are TRBV2 and TRBJ1-5, with D unresolved. CDR1 is SNHLY, CDR2 FYNNEI, per germline. With 0 bases removed from V and 0 bases from J, the gap between germline ends came to 6 bases. The CDR3 has 15 residues. The CDR3 DNA reads as TGTGCCAGCAGTGAAGCCCCTTATAGCAATCAGCCCCAGCATTTT. Translating gives CASSEAPYSNQPQHF.

Notes on this clone: Its ends do not fully match the called genes, so a read error is possible. The chain recombines TRBV24-1 with TRBJ1-2; 12 positions agree with TRBD1. The CDR3 length is 14 residues. Germline V gene sequence: CDR1 KGHDR, CDR2 SFDVKD. The CDR3 region has the DNA TGTGCCACCAGTGATTTTGGGACAGGGGGCGGATGGGCCTTC. Amino acids: CATSDFGTGGGWAF.

The rearrangement joins TRBV18 to TRBJ1-3; TRBD1 matches 8 bases. The V and J ends lost 3 bases and 4 bases, in that order; junction bases with no gene match: 8. Germline V gene sequence: CDR1 KGHSH, CDR2 LQKENI. The CDR3 has 16 residues. CDR3 nucleotide sequence: TGTGCCAGCTCACCCCGCAAGACAGGGGAGGGAAACACCATATATTTT. It translates to CASSPRKTGEGNTIYF.

The chain has TRBV18 and TRBJ1-1; 9 bases line up with TRBD1. Losses at the gene ends were 6 bases for V and 5 bases for J; bases not matched to a gene: 16. This CDR3 has 17 residues. Germline V gives CDR1 KGHSH, CDR2 LQKENI. For the CDR3, the DNA is TGTGCCAGCTCCGGAACCGGGACAGGGCGTCCGGGAACTGAAGCTTTCTTT. It translates to CASSGTGTGRPGTEAFF.

The gene calls are TRBV5-1 and TRBJ2-7, with TRBD2 matching 11 bases. J lost 9 bases, V lost 0 bases, and 11 bases had no gene match. The germline V gene encodes CDR1 SGHRS and CDR2 YFSETQ. The CDR3 has 16 amino acids. The CDR3 region has the DNA TGCGCCAGCAGCTTGGACACTAGCGGGGGAAAGTCGGCGCAGTACTTC. This encodes CASSLDTSGGKSAQYF.

The chain couples TRBV9 to TRBJ1-4; a weak D match, TRBD1 (6 bases). This CDR3 comprises 14 residues. With 4 bases removed from V and 6 bases from J, the gap between germline ends came to 13 bases. Germline CDR1 SGDLS, CDR2 YYNGEE. This CDR3 is CASSSRQDYEKLFF. Written as DNA, the CDR3 is TGTGCCAGCAGCAGCAGACAGGATTATGAAAAACTGTTTTTT.

This clone was seen a single time. The chain has TRBV12-3 or TRBV12-4 and TRBJ1-2; 8 bases match TRBD1. The CDR3 runs to 12 residues. With 6 bases clipped from V and 9 bases from J, the junction kept 6 bases outside the gene matches. The CDR3 DNA sequence: TGTGCCAGCAGGGCGGACAGGGCCAGCTACACCTTC. The encoded protein is CASRADRASYTF.

The chain uses TRBV18 and TRBJ2-2, with 9 bases aligning to TRBD2. Unmatched junction bases numbered 2, after V lost 3 bases and J lost 0 bases. This CDR3 spans 16 amino acids. Germline CDR1 KGHSH, CDR2 LQKENI. The CDR3 reads CASSPIAGANTGELFF. For the CDR3, the DNA is TGTGCCAGCTCACCGATAGCGGGAGCGAACACCGGGGAGCTGTTTTTT.

This chain links TRBV10-3 with TRBJ1-5; no clear D gene. Germline V gene sequence: CDR1 ENHRY, CDR2 SYGVKD. Trimming took off 6 bases at V and 0 bases at J, with 6 bases between the two ends. This CDR3 has 13 residues. CDR3 sequence: CAIRTSSNQPQHF. The CDR3 coding sequence is TGTGCCATCAGGACAAGTAGCAATCAGCCCCAGCATTTT.

For this clone: Distinct nucleotide sequences in the sample also encode this CDR3. The chain links TRBV12-3 or TRBV12-4 to TRBJ1-2; 9 bases map to TRBD1. The CDR3 extends over 13 amino acids. V lost 5 bases, J lost 8 bases, and 6 bases stayed unmatched. CDR3 nucleotide sequence: TGTGCCAGCAGTCCACAGGGACAGGGAGGCTACACCTTC. Protein product: CASSPQGQGGYTF.

The J gene is TRBJ2-1, the V gene TRBV3-1 (or the pseudogene TRBV3-2); TRBD2 aligns across 11 bases. Germline V gene lookup returns CDR1 LGHDT and CDR2 YNNKEL (reference sequence). This CDR3 has 17 amino acids. J gave up 5 bases and V 6 bases, and 12 bases lay outside the gene matches. CDR3 nucleotides: TGTGCCAGCAGAAGAGCCTTTAGCGGGGGGGCCAACAATGAGCAGTTCTTC. This gives the protein CASRRAFSGGANNEQFF.